Shown below are 20 T cell receptor beta chains from a single sample sequenced in a study of graft-versus-host responses after intestinal transplantation (dated by TCRdb to about 2021). Taken with the paper, the label for time point translates to: cells obtained before transplantation from donor or recipient. Receptor libraries were prepared by the immunoSEQ multiplex PCR assay. TCRdb carries this immuneACCESS record with in-frame sequences only. Its versions omit some clonotypes, under half of them owing to an unresolved V gene in the studies checked, with the rest unexplained. The table for this sample lists fewer than 150,000 clones; roughly nine tenths of them were counted only once. About 0.16% of the sample lies in the top ten. These TCRs' antigens remain unknown. The input for sequencing was unstimulated CD4+ T cells sorted from spleen or lymph node cells, taken before intestinal transplant. All receptors come from a human donor who received an intestinal transplant.

The chain links TRBV5-8 to TRBJ1-2; possible D gene TRBD1, 5 bases. Trimming took 4 bases from V and 6 from J, leaving 13 bases between them. The CDR3 runs 13 residues. CDR1 SGHTS and CDR2 YDEGEE come from the germline V gene. CDR3 bases: TGTGCCAGCAGCGGGGGGATGTGGAATGGCTACACCTTC. Translated, it gives CASSGGMWNGYTF.

V is TRBV5-1 and J is TRBJ1-1; 7 nucleotides align to TRBD1. V was clipped by 3 bases and J by 2 bases; unmatched bases: 16. The CDR3 is made up of 18 amino acids. Germline loops: CDR1 SGHRS, CDR2 YFSETQ. CDR3 DNA: TGCGCCAGCAGCTGGACGCTTGGCAGGGGGAGGGAAAACACTGAAGCTTTCTTT. Protein product: CASSWTLGRGRENTEAFF.

The chain recombines TRBV19 with TRBJ1-1; a possible D gene is TRBD1 (5 bases). CDR1 is LNHDA, CDR2 SQIVND, per germline (reference sequence). With 0 bases removed from V and 4 bases from J, the gap between germline ends came to 9 bases. The CDR3 spans 14 residues. The CDR3 region has the DNA TGTGCCAGTAGTATAGATAGGGGCGGCACTGAAGCTTTCTTT. Its translation: CASSIDRGGTEAFF.

This clone has more than one count but fewer than ten. The chain employs TRBV5-4 and TRBJ2-4, with D perhaps assigned TRBD1 or TRBD2 (5 bases each). The CDR3 is 14 amino acids. The V gene's germline CDR1 is SGHNT and CDR2 YYREEE (reference sequence). V gave up 0 bases and J gave up 5 bases, with 9 bases separating them. The CDR3 loop is CASSLGQGENIQYF. CDR3 DNA: TGTGCCAGCAGCTTGGGCCAGGGAGAAAACATTCAGTACTTC.

The gene calls are TRBV4-2 and TRBJ2-1; D not certain. Trimming stripped 0 bases from V and 15 bases from J, with 15 bases between. The germline V gene has CDR1 LGHNA and CDR2 YNFKEQ. This CDR3 has 13 amino acids. The chain's CDR3 is CASSQDLRGRPFF. The CDR3 region has the DNA TGTGCCAGCAGCCAAGATCTTCGAGGCCGGCCGTTCTTC.

The rearrangement joins TRBV6-6 to TRBJ1-1; no clear D gene. V was clipped by 6 bases and J by 3 bases, with 17 bases between them. CDR1 and CDR2 from the germline V gene are MNHNY and SVGAGI (reference sequence). The CDR3 has 15 residues. As DNA, the CDR3 is TGTGCCAGCAGACCCACCTCGGGGAGACACACTGAAGCTTTCTTT. Its protein is CASRPTSGRHTEAFF.

This clone was recorded once. The V and J genes are TRBV4-2 and TRBJ2-3; TRBD2 aligns across 10 bases. V shed 0 bases and J 3 bases; nucleotides not matched to a gene: 3. CDR1 is LGHNA, CDR2 YNFKEQ, per germline. This CDR3 region has 16 residues. The CDR3 sequence: CASSQEVGLATDTQYF. DNA for the CDR3: TGTGCCAGCAGCCAAGAAGTGGGACTAGCGACAGATACGCAGTATTTT.

V is TRBV7-9 and J is TRBJ1-2; D unresolved. Germline V gene lookup returns CDR1 SEHNR and CDR2 FQNEAQ (reference sequence). The CDR3 consists of 12 residues. V lost 2 bases and J 0 bases, leaving 1 base between the germline ends. The CDR3 DNA reads TGTGCCAGCAGCTTATCTAACTATGGCTACACCTTC. Translating gives CASSLSNYGYTF.

A single count supports this clone. The chain links TRBV10-2 to TRBJ1-1; the D is unclear. The CDR3 is made up of 15 amino acids. V lost 5 bases and J 1 base, leaving 14 bases between the germline ends. From germline, CDR1 is WSHSY and CDR2 SAAADI. The CDR3 sequence is CASSPPPGGNTEAFF. CDR3 DNA: TGCGCCAGCAGTCCTCCCCCTGGAGGGAACACTGAAGCTTTCTTT.

This chain uses TRBV7-9 with TRBJ1-6; the D gene is possibly TRBD1 (5 bases). Trimming pared 5 bases from V and 6 bases from J, leaving 14 bases between. Germline V gene sequence: CDR1 SEHNR, CDR2 FQNEAQ (reference sequence). The CDR3 loop spans 15 amino acids. The CDR3 DNA is TGTGCCAGCAGCCTAGACGACAGTTTTAATTCACCCCTCCACTTT. Amino acid sequence: CASSLDDSFNSPLHF.

This chain joins TRBV5-1 and TRBJ2-3; D call uncertain. The CDR3 has 10 amino acids. Trimming took off 7 bases at V and 3 bases at J, with 3 bases between the two ends. Germline-derived CDR1 and CDR2 are SGHRS and YFSETQ. CDR3 protein: CASGTDTQYF. CDR3 sequence (DNA): TGCGCCAGCGGGACAGATACGCAGTATTTT.

This chain joins TRBV12-5 and TRBJ2-7; D perhaps matches TRBD1 (6 bases). Per germline, CDR1 LGHNT and CDR2 FRNRAP. Trimming removed 0 bases at V and 3 bases at J, with 18 bases between. The CDR3 covers 17 residues. Written as DNA, the CDR3 is TGTGCTAGTGGTTTGGTAACTCTGGGGGACAATTTCTACGAGCAGTACTTC. It encodes CASGLVTLGDNFYEQYF.

The rearrangement links TRBV9 to TRBJ2-3; D may be TRBD1 (6 bases). The CDR3 is 18 amino acids. Germline-derived CDR1 and CDR2 are SGDLS and YYNGEE. V lost 0 bases, J lost 3 bases, and 20 bases lay in between. The CDR3 loop is CASSVESRGQTGTDTQYF. The CDR3 coding sequence is TGTGCCAGCAGCGTAGAAAGTAGAGGACAGACGGGAACAGATACGCAGTATTTT.

As concerns this clone: Additional DNA sequences in this sample encode the identical CDR3. This chain joins TRBV2 and TRBJ2-7; 9 nucleotides line up with TRBD1. This CDR3 spans 11 amino acids. J gave up 9 bases and V 5 bases, and 2 bases lay outside the gene matches. Looked up from germline, CDR1 is SNHLY and CDR2 is FYNNEI. CDR3 sequence (DNA): TGTGCCAGCAGTACGGGACAGGGGCAGTACTTC. It is translated as CASSTGQGQYF.

The chain carries TRBV14 and TRBJ2-7, with TRBD1 as a possible D gene (6 bases). Germline lookup yields CDR1 SGHDN and CDR2 FVKESK. V was cut by 6 bases and J by 0 bases, with 12 bases left in between. CDR3 length equals 14 residues. The CDR3 loop reads CASRRTGFSYEQYF. The CDR3 DNA reads TGTGCCAGCAGGCGTACAGGGTTCTCCTACGAGCAGTACTTC.

This clone appeared a single time. This chain uses TRBV4-1 with TRBJ1-4; D is perhaps TRBD1 (5 bases). The CDR3 is made up of 16 amino acids. Germline V gives CDR1 MGHRA, CDR2 YSYEKL. Trimming cost V 0 bases and J 7 bases, with 15 bases left between them. The CDR3 loop is CASSQDLGQEGEKLFF. As DNA, the CDR3 is TGCGCCAGCAGCCAAGATCTGGGGCAGGAAGGTGAAAAACTGTTTTTT.

V is TRBV5-1 and J is TRBJ1-5; tentatively, D is TRBD1 (6 bases). Between the trimmed V and J ends, which lost 4 bases and 4 bases, there was a span of 12 bases. Germline V lookup: CDR1 SGHRS, CDR2 YFSETQ. This CDR3 region has 14 residues. CDR3 sequence: CASSPGRGNQPQHF. The CDR3 DNA is TGCGCCAGCAGCCCCGGTAGGGGGAATCAGCCCCAGCATTTT.

The genes are TRBV7-2 and TRBJ2-3; 10 bases align to TRBD2. Germline V gene sequence: CDR1 SGHTA, CDR2 FQGNSA. CDR3 length equals 15 residues. V lost 2 bases, J lost 6 bases, and 5 bases stayed unmatched. Written as DNA, the CDR3 is TGTGCCAGCAGCTTAACTAGCGGGGCTGGGGATACGCAGTATTTT. Protein sequence: CASSLTSGAGDTQYF. Complete variable domain (other parts from reference TRBV7-2 and TRBJ2-3): GAGVSQSPSNKVTEKGKDVELRCDPISGHTALYWYRQSLGQGLEFLIYFQGNSAPDKSGLPSDRFSAERTGGSVSTLTIQRTQQEDSAVYLCASSLTSGAGDTQYFGPGTRLTVL.

The chain carries TRBV27 and TRBJ2-1; 10 positions match TRBD2. The length of the CDR3 is 16 residues. With V trimmed by 1 base and J by 6 bases, 6 bases remained unmatched. CDR1 and CDR2 (germline): MNHEY, SMNVEV (reference sequence). The CDR3 DNA reads as TGTGCCAGCAGTTTATTCGTCCAGCGGGGGGGCAATGAGCAGTTCTTC. Translating it yields CASSLFVQRGGNEQFF.

The CDR3 reads CASSHPSKGSNYGYTF. CDR3 sequence (DNA): TGCGCCAGCAGCCACCCTTCGAAGGGCTCTAACTATGGCTACACCTTC. The rearrangement joins TRBV4-1 to TRBJ1-2; D gene ambiguous. The germline CDR1 and CDR2 sequences are MGHRA and YSYEKL. The CDR3 is made up of 16 amino acids. With 3 bases removed from V and 0 bases from J, the gap between germline ends came to 14 bases.